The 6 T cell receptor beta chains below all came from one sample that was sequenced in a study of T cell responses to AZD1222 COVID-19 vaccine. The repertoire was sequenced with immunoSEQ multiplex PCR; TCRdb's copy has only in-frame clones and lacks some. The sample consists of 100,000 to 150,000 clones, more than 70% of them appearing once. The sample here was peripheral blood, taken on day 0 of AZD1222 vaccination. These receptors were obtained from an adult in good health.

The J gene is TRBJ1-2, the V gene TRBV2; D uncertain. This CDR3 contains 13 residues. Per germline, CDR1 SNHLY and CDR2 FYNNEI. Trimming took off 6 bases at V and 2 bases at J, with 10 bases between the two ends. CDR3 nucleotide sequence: TGTGCCAGCAGGTCGAGAGGGAACTATGGCTACACCTTC. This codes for CASRSRGNYGYTF.

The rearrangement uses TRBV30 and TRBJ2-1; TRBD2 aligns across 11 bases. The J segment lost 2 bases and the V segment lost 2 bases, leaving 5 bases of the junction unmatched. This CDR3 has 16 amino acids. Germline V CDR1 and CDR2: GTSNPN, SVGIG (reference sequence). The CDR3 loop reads CAWSLEGLAAYNEQFF. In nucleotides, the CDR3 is TGTGCCTGGAGTTTGGAGGGACTAGCGGCCTACAATGAGCAGTTCTTC.

As DNA, the CDR3 is TGTGCCAGCAGTTACTCCACACGGAACACTGAAGCTTTCTTT. It translates to CASSYSTRNTEAFF. This chain uses TRBV6-5 with TRBJ1-1, with D uncertain. This CDR3 comprises 14 residues. CDR1 MNHEY and CDR2 SVGAGI come from the germline V gene. Between the trimmed V and J ends, which lost 0 bases and 1 base, there was a span of 6 bases.

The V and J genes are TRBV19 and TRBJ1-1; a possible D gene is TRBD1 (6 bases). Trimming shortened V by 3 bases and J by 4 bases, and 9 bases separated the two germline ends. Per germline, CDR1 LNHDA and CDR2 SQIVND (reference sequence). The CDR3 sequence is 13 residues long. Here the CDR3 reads CASSIGQFTEAFF. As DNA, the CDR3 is TGTGCCAGTAGTATCGGACAGTTCACTGAAGCTTTCTTT. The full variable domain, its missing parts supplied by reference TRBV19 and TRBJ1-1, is DGGITQSPKYLFRKEGQNVTLSCEQNLNHDAMYWYRQDPGQGLRLIYYSQIVNDFQKGDIAEGYSVSREKKESFPLTVTSAQKNPTAFYLCASSIGQFTEAFFGQGTRLTVV.

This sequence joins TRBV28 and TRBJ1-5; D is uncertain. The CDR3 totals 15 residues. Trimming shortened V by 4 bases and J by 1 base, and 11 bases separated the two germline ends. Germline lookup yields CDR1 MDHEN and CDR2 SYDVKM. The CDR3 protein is CASSSGSWSNQPQHF. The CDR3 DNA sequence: TGTGCCAGCAGTTCGGGCAGCTGGAGCAATCAGCCCCAGCATTTT. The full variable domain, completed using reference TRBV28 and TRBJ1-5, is DVKVTQSSRYLVKRTGEKVFLECVQDMDHENMFWYRQDPGLGLRLIYFSYDVKMKEKGDIPEGYSVSREKKERFSLILESASTNQTSMYLCASSSGSWSNQPQHFGDGTRLSIL.

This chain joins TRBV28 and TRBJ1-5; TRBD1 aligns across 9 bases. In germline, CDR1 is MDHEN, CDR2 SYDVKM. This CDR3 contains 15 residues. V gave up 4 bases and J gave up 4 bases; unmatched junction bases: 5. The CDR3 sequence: CASSWGTGRNQPQHF. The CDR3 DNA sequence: TGTGCCAGCAGTTGGGGGACAGGGCGGAATCAGCCCCAGCATTTT. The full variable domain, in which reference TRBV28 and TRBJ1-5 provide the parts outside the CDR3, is DVKVTQSSRYLVKRTGEKVFLECVQDMDHENMFWYRQDPGLGLRLIYFSYDVKMKEKGDIPEGYSVSREKKERFSLILESASTNQTSMYLCASSWGTGRNQPQHFGDGTRLSIL.